Shown below are 28 T cell receptor beta chains from a single sample sequenced in a study of blood T cell repertoires in COVID-19. Assay: immunoSEQ multiplex PCR; the TCRdb copy retains only in-frame clones and omits some. The sample lists roughly 310,000 clones; roughly 90% were seen once. The sequenced material came from peripheral blood. The receptors were sampled from a woman aged 50 to 65 with active or convalescent COVID-19.

The rearrangement uses TRBV5-8 and TRBJ2-1, with D perhaps matching TRBD2 (6 bases). Germline V gene lookup returns CDR1 SGHTS and CDR2 YDEGEE. This CDR3 region has 14 residues. The V end lost 1 base, the J end lost 4 bases, and 9 bases lay between the germline ends. Here the CDR3 reads CASSLWEDYNEQFF. As DNA, the CDR3 is TGTGCCAGCAGCTTGTGGGAGGATTACAATGAGCAGTTCTTC.

The V call is TRBV9, the J call TRBJ1-1; unclear D gene. V was pared by 0 bases and J by 2 bases, with 5 bases between. Germline CDR1 SGDLS, CDR2 YYNGEE. The CDR3 consists of 13 residues. This chain's CDR3 is CASSVEPNTEAFF. CDR3 DNA sequence: TGTGCCAGCAGCGTAGAGCCCAACACTGAAGCTTTCTTT. Full variable domain (outside the CDR3, taken from reference TRBV9 and TRBJ1-1): DSGVTQTPKHLITATGQRVTLRCSPRSGDLSVYWYQQSLDQGLQFLIQYYNGEERAKGNILERFSAQQFPDLHSELNLSSLELGDSALYFCASSVEPNTEAFFGQGTRLTVV.

This chain joins TRBV18 and TRBJ2-2; D is possibly TRBD1 (6 bases). CDR1 is KGHSH, CDR2 LQKENI, per germline. V lost 3 bases, J lost 3 bases, and 8 bases lay in between. The CDR3 length is 14 residues. This chain's CDR3 is CASSPAGDTGELFF. CDR3 sequence (DNA): TGTGCCAGCTCACCGGCAGGGGACACCGGGGAGCTGTTTTTT.

V usage is TRBV11-1 and J usage is TRBJ1-6; D is perhaps TRBD1 (6 bases). Trimming pared 1 base from V and 9 bases from J, leaving 7 bases between. CDR3 length: 13 amino acids. CDR1 and CDR2 (germline): SGHAT, FQDESV (reference sequence). The CDR3 DNA sequence: TGTGCCAGCAGCTTAGGGACAGCTTCACCCCTCCACTTT. Translation: CASSLGTASPLHF. Looking up the rest from reference TRBV11-1 and TRBJ1-6 gives the full variable domain: EAEVAQSPRYKITEKSQAVAFWCDPISGHATLYWYRQILGQGPELLVQFQDESVVDDSQLPKDRFSAERLKGVDSTLKIQPAELGDSAMYLCASSLGTASPLHFGNGTRLTVT.

The chain's CDR3 is CASSPRSGAAEAFF. The CDR3 DNA is TGTGCCAGCAGCCCAAGGAGTGGAGCCGCTGAAGCTTTCTTT. The chain has TRBV7-2 and TRBJ1-1; D is uncertain. CDR1 is SGHTA and CDR2 is FQGNSA in the germline V gene. V was clipped by 5 bases and J by 6 bases, with 16 bases between them. CDR3 length: 14 amino acids.

The chain links TRBV10-3 to TRBJ1-2; the D is unclear. Germline V lookup: CDR1 ENHRY, CDR2 SYGVKD. The CDR3 totals 14 residues. V was pared by 4 bases and J by 4 bases, with 13 bases between. The CDR3 bases are TGTGCCATCAGTGGAGGGTCCCCCTTCTATGGCTACACCTTC. This encodes CAISGGSPFYGYTF.

This chain joins TRBV7-2 and TRBJ1-1, with TRBD1 identical over 7 bases. V dropped 5 bases and J dropped 11; count of bases not matched to a gene: 8. This CDR3 has 12 amino acids. The germline V gene encodes CDR1 SGHTA and CDR2 FQGNSA. CDR3 nucleotides: TGTGCCAGCAGCGACCAGACAGGGCAGGCTTTCTTT. Residues: CASSDQTGQAFF.

The chain recombines TRBV2 with TRBJ2-1, with D possibly being TRBD2 (6 bases). The CDR3 is 16 amino acids. CDR1 is SNHLY and CDR2 is FYNNEI in the germline V gene. V was trimmed by 6 bases and J by 0 bases, leaving 15 bases between them. CDR3 in DNA: TGTGCCAGCAGACGGAGGGAGTCAGGCTCCTACAATGAGCAGTTCTTC. As protein: CASRRRESGSYNEQFF.

The chain has TRBV6-2 or TRBV6-3 and TRBJ1-5, with D uncertain. Germline V gives CDR1 MNHEY, CDR2 SVGEGT. The CDR3 spans 13 residues. The germline V and J ends were trimmed by 5 bases and 6 bases, with 11 bases remaining between them. The CDR3 nucleotides are TGTGCCAGCAGTCTATCCGAGATTCAGCCCCAGCATTTT. It encodes CASSLSEIQPQHF.

The genes are TRBV4-2 and TRBJ1-1, with D unresolved. The CDR3 totals 13 residues. Germline V gene sequence: CDR1 LGHNA, CDR2 YNFKEQ. The V gene lost 1 base and the J gene lost 10 bases, with 13 bases spanning the gap. CDR3 residues: CASSQGLVSGAFF. Written as DNA, the CDR3 is TGTGCCAGCAGCCAAGGGCTGGTAAGTGGAGCTTTCTTT.

The chain links TRBV18 to TRBJ2-1; 9 bases map to TRBD1. CDR3 length: 16 amino acids. Germline values: CDR1 KGHSH, CDR2 LQKENI. Trimming took 2 bases from V and 10 from J; bases not matched to a gene: 12. The CDR3: CASSPITGTGTGEQFF. The CDR3 bases are TGTGCCAGCTCACCAATCACCGGGACAGGGACAGGGGAGCAGTTCTTC.

This clone was recorded once. The chain joins TRBV28 to TRBJ1-5, with D tentatively TRBD1 (5 bases). The CDR3 is made up of 16 amino acids. Germline CDR1 and CDR2: MDHEN and SYDVKM. V was pared by 5 bases and J by 2 bases, with 16 bases between. The CDR3 reads CASSTLGGVGNQPQHF. CDR3 sequence (DNA): TGTGCCAGCAGTACCCTGGGGGGGGTCGGCAATCAGCCCCAGCATTTT.

The rearrangement uses TRBV5-5 and TRBJ2-4, with 7 bases that match TRBD1. Per the germline V gene, CDR1 is SGHKS and CDR2 is YYEKEE (reference sequence). The CDR3 is 14 amino acids. The trim removed 3 bases at V and 5 bases at J, leaving 5 bases unmatched. DNA for the CDR3: TGTGCCAGCAGCTCGGGGACAGAAGAAAACATTCAGTACTTC. Translated, it gives CASSSGTEENIQYF.

V usage is TRBV7-8 and J usage is TRBJ2-7; 9 bases are a match to TRBD2. Trimming took 0 bases from V and 5 from J; bases not matched to a gene: 5. Germline V CDR1 and CDR2: SGHVS, FQNEAQ. This CDR3 is built from 15 residues. CDR3: CASSLAAVAGDEQYF. CDR3 DNA sequence: TGTGCCAGCAGCTTAGCAGCCGTAGCGGGAGACGAGCAGTACTTC.

The chain links TRBV27 to TRBJ2-1, with 12 bases identical to TRBD2. The CDR3 extends over 17 amino acids. Germline V gene sequence: CDR1 MNHEY, CDR2 SMNVEV (reference sequence). The trim removed 1 base at V and 8 bases at J, leaving 9 bases unmatched. The CDR3 region has the DNA TGTGCCAGCAGTTTATTAGGGACTAGCGGGCCGTCAGATGAGCAGTTCTTC. Amino acid sequence: CASSLLGTSGPSDEQFF.

As for this clone: In the same sample, other DNA sequences code for this CDR3. This chain uses TRBV10-3 with TRBJ1-1; 7 bases are shared with TRBD1. The length of the CDR3 is 14 residues. The V gene's germline CDR1 is ENHRY and CDR2 SYGVKD. V lost 6 bases to trimming and J lost 1 base; unmatched junction nucleotides: 5. The CDR3 bases are TGTGCCATCAGGACCGGGACAGAGAACACTGAAGCTTTCTTT. This translates into CAIRTGTENTEAFF.

The chain carries TRBV23-1 and TRBJ1-6; weak D call: TRBD1 (5 bases). TRBV23-1 is labeled an ORF, and its function is uncertain. This CDR3 comprises 12 residues. Trimming cost V 8 bases and J 8 bases, with 10 bases left between them. Here the CDR3 reads CASGAPDSPLHF. The CDR3 DNA sequence: TGCGCCAGCGGGGCACCGGATTCACCCCTCCACTTT.

The V gene is TRBV29-1, the J gene TRBJ1-4, with TRBD1 matching over 9 bases. Trimming took 6 bases from V and 7 from J; bases not matched to a gene: 6. In germline, CDR1 is SQVTM, CDR2 ANQGSEA. CDR3 length: 13 amino acids. The CDR3 protein is CSVRDRAIEKLFF. In DNA, the CDR3 is TGCAGCGTGAGGGACAGGGCTATTGAAAAACTGTTTTTT.

The chain joins TRBV25-1 to TRBJ1-1; 8 bases agree with TRBD1. Germline V gene lookup returns CDR1 MGHDK and CDR2 SYGVNS. Germline trimming cut 3 bases from V and 2 bases from J; bases unmatched to any gene: 11. CDR3 length: 17 amino acids. The CDR3 region is CASSEPRDRQANTEAFF. In nucleotides, the CDR3 is TGTGCCAGCAGTGAGCCCCGGGACAGGCAAGCAAACACTGAAGCTTTCTTT.

The table lists this clone with a count of one. V gene TRBV5-4 combines with J gene TRBJ2-7, with 12 bases fitting TRBD2. The CDR3 sequence is 15 residues long. CDR1 SGHNT and CDR2 YYREEE come from the germline V gene (reference sequence). Losses at the gene ends were 4 bases for V and 3 bases for J; bases not matched to a gene: 5. The CDR3 bases are TGTGCCAGCAGCGTCGGACTAGCGGGACTCTACGAGCAGTACTTC. It codes for CASSVGLAGLYEQYF.

The V and J genes are TRBV28 and TRBJ2-3, with 8 bases fitting TRBD1. V shed 3 bases, J shed 0 bases, and the junction held 5 bases outside the gene matches. Germline CDR1 MDHEN, CDR2 SYDVKM. This CDR3 is 16 amino acids long. CDR3 coding DNA: TGTGCCAGCAGTTTTCAGGGGGCGCTTAGCACAGATACGCAGTATTTT. This sequence encodes CASSFQGALSTDTQYF.

The J gene is TRBJ2-1, the V gene TRBV12-5; TRBD1 might be the D (6 bases). Germline V gives CDR1 LGHNT, CDR2 FRNRAP. This CDR3 contains 14 residues. V was trimmed by 2 bases and J by 10 bases, leaving 15 bases between them. The CDR3 DNA is TGTGCTAGTGGTTTGACCCCAGGGGTCGGGGAGCAGTTCTTC. Protein sequence: CASGLTPGVGEQFF.

Only a few counts were recorded for this clone. The chain combines TRBV6-2 or TRBV6-3 with TRBJ2-7, with TRBD2 matching 11 bases. The CDR3 totals 19 residues. The germline V gene has CDR1 MNHEY and CDR2 SVGEGT. The trim removed 2 bases at V and 0 bases at J, leaving 12 bases unmatched. The chain's CDR3 is CASSYRLLAGGFPSYEQYF. As DNA, the CDR3 is TGTGCCAGCAGTTACCGGCTGTTAGCGGGAGGGTTCCCCTCCTACGAGCAGTACTTC.

The chain has TRBV7-2 and TRBJ1-1; D is perhaps TRBD1 (6 bases). The germline V gene has CDR1 SGHTA and CDR2 FQGNSA. The CDR3 spans 13 residues. Trimming removed 1 base from V and 7 bases from J, with 10 bases in between. This CDR3 reads CASSLGRTVEAFF. CDR3 coding DNA: TGTGCCAGCAGCTTAGGCCGGACAGTTGAAGCTTTCTTT.

This sequence joins TRBV10-3 and TRBJ1-2; TRBD1 matches at 8 bases. V gave up 8 bases and J gave up 0 bases; unmatched junction bases: 2. Per the germline V gene, CDR1 is ENHRY and CDR2 is SYGVKD. This CDR3 has 13 residues. CDR3 DNA sequence: TGTGCCATCGGGACAGGACCTAACTATGGCTACACCTTC. It specifies CAIGTGPNYGYTF.

This chain joins TRBV3-1 (or the pseudogene TRBV3-2) and TRBJ1-1; D is possibly TRBD1 (5 bases). CDR1 is LGHDT and CDR2 is YNNKEL in the germline V gene (reference sequence). This CDR3 has 15 residues. V dropped 1 base and J dropped 4 bases, with 13 bases sitting between them. CDR3 residues: CASSQGSAGLTEAFF. The CDR3 region has the DNA TGTGCCAGCAGCCAAGGGTCGGCAGGGCTCACTGAAGCTTTCTTT.

The chain employs TRBV19 and TRBJ2-1; D possibly corresponds to TRBD2 (6 bases). Germline CDR1 is LNHDA and CDR2 is SQIVND (reference sequence). The CDR3 is 15 residues long. Deletions cut 3 bases from V and 5 bases from J, with 14 bases between. CDR3 coding DNA: TGTGCCAGTAGTATTGGGGGGAGTTATAACAATGAGCAGTTCTTC. The encoded protein is CASSIGGSYNNEQFF.

This rearrangement joins TRBV6-6 to TRBJ1-6, with D hard to call. Germline V gives CDR1 MNHNY, CDR2 SVGAGI (reference sequence). The CDR3 covers 13 residues. V dropped 6 bases and J dropped 4 bases, with 7 bases sitting between them. The DNA of the CDR3 is TGTGCCAGCAGATCGGGTTATAATTCACCCCTCCACTTT. Protein: CASRSGYNSPLHF.